These 14 T cell receptor beta chains share one sample of origin, sequenced in a study of blood T cell repertoires in COVID-19. This table comes from immunoSEQ multiplex PCR, and its TCRdb copy is limited to in-frame clones, with some not included. The sample includes 250,000 to 300,000 clones, roughly nine tenths of them seen just once. The specimen sequenced was PBMCs or T cells enriched from blood (not recorded which). The receptors here all came from a woman between 40 and 55 years old who had recovered from COVID-19.

The chain joins TRBV3-1 (or the pseudogene TRBV3-2) to TRBJ2-7; D is perhaps TRBD1 (6 bases). Deletions cut 4 bases from V and 1 base from J, with 17 bases between. CDR3 length: 16 amino acids. CDR1 and CDR2 (germline): LGHDT, YNNKEL (reference sequence). This CDR3 is CASSPRKPGQSYEQYF. The CDR3 DNA reads TGTGCCAGCAGCCCCAGAAAACCAGGACAGTCCTACGAGCAGTACTTC.

This chain uses TRBV5-1 with TRBJ2-7; maybe TRBD2 (7 bases). Germline loops: CDR1 SGHRS, CDR2 YFSETQ. The length of the CDR3 is 16 residues. V was cut by 4 bases and J by 2 bases, with 19 bases left in between. The DNA for the CDR3 is TGCGCCAGCAGCCGGGGGGCCAACCTCCTACCCTACGAGCAGTACTTC. Encoded protein: CASSRGANLLPYEQYF.

V usage is TRBV3-1 (or the pseudogene TRBV3-2) and J usage is TRBJ2-2; maybe TRBD1 (5 bases). The ends were cut back, 5 bases at V and 5 bases at J, with 15 bases in the middle. CDR3 size: 15 residues. Germline CDR1 and CDR2: LGHDT and YNNKEL (reference sequence). CDR3 coding DNA: TGTGCCAGCAGCTTTATAATAGGGGTTACCGGGGAGCTGTTTTTT. Its translation is CASSFIIGVTGELFF.

This rearrangement joins TRBV6-5 to TRBJ1-1; D unclear. The CDR3 runs to 13 residues. V lost 6 bases and J lost 1, with 9 bases in between. Germline V gene lookup returns CDR1 MNHEY and CDR2 SVGAGI. The CDR3 sequence is CASSQSENTEAFF. Here the CDR3 DNA reads TGTGCCAGCAGCCAATCAGAGAACACTGAAGCTTTCTTT.

Only one count was recorded for this clone. In DNA form, the CDR3 reads TGTGCCAGCAGGGTTTCCGGGACAGTGTATCCCGAGCAGTACTTC. Its translation: CASRVSGTVYPEQYF. The V and J genes are TRBV27 and TRBJ2-7; 7 bases align to TRBD1. Losses at the gene ends were 6 bases for V and 6 bases for J; bases not matched to a gene: 14. This CDR3 comprises 15 residues. From germline, CDR1 is MNHEY and CDR2 SMNVEV (reference sequence).

The rearrangement joins TRBV3-1 (or the pseudogene TRBV3-2) to TRBJ1-5; TRBD1 might be the D (6 bases). This CDR3 spans 14 amino acids. Germline V gene data show CDR1 as LGHDT and CDR2 as YNNKEL (reference sequence). V lost 8 bases, J lost 6 bases, and 17 bases lay in between. This CDR3 is CASGEGTTGQPQHF. DNA of the CDR3: TGTGCCAGCGGGGAGGGGACAACAGGTCAGCCCCAGCATTTT.

V gene TRBV2 combines with J gene TRBJ2-7, with D tentatively TRBD1 (5 bases). The CDR3 loop spans 14 amino acids. The V end lost 7 bases, the J end lost 0 bases, and 13 bases lay between the germline ends. The germline V gene has CDR1 SNHLY and CDR2 FYNNEI. As DNA, the CDR3 is TGTGCCAGCACAACAGGACCCGTCTCCTACGAGCAGTACTTC. This translates into CASTTGPVSYEQYF.

This sequence joins TRBV5-6 and TRBJ1-4, with no clear D. The CDR3 is 16 amino acids. Looked up from germline, CDR1 is SGHDT and CDR2 is YYEEEE. The germline V and J ends were trimmed by 3 bases and 5 bases, with 17 bases remaining between them. CDR3 region: CASSSPSGSLNEKLFF. DNA of the CDR3: TGTGCCAGCAGCTCTCCGAGCGGCAGTCTAAATGAAAAACTGTTTTTT.

The chain links TRBV25-1 to TRBJ2-1; TRBD2 aligns across 9 bases. Germline V gene sequence: CDR1 MGHDK, CDR2 SYGVNS. V lost 5 bases to trimming and J lost 4 bases; unmatched junction nucleotides: 3. This CDR3 comprises 14 residues. The CDR3 nucleotides read TGTGCCAGCAGTCCGGGACTAGCTTACAATGAGCAGTTCTTC. Protein: CASSPGLAYNEQFF.

The J gene is TRBJ2-2, the V gene TRBV12-1; TRBD1, the table's D call, was not compared with the DNA. TRBV12-1 is flagged as a pseudogene. This CDR3 contains 16 residues. The CDR3 loop reads CASSSAGTENTGELFF. The CDR3 DNA follows: TGTGCCAGCAGCTCCGCCGGGACAGAGAACACCGGGGAGCTGTTTTTT.

This chain connects TRBV29-1 to TRBJ2-1; 11 bases agree with TRBD2. V shed 2 bases and J 1 base; nucleotides not matched to a gene: 1. The CDR3 has 15 amino acids. Per germline, CDR1 SQVTM and CDR2 ANQGSEA. The CDR3 DNA is TGCAGCGTTGAACTAGCGGGGGGTTCCTACAATGAGCAGTTCTTC. It codes for CSVELAGGSYNEQFF.

This clone was detected only once. The rearrangement uses TRBV15 and TRBJ1-5, with a weak D call TRBD1 (5 bases). Germline V gene sequence: CDR1 LNHNV, CDR2 YYDKDF (reference sequence). CDR3 length equals 14 residues. The germline V and J ends were trimmed by 3 bases and 3 bases, with 9 bases remaining between them. CDR3 residues: CATSSRGDNQPQHF. CDR3 in DNA: TGTGCCACCAGCAGCCGGGGGGACAATCAGCCCCAGCATTTT. Filled out from reference TRBV15 and TRBJ1-5, the complete variable domain reads DAMVIQNPRYQVTQFGKPVTLSCSQTLNHNVMYWYQQKSSQAPKLLFHYYDKDFNNEADTPDNFQSRRPNTSFCFLDIRSPGLGDTAMYLCATSSRGDNQPQHFGDGTRLSIL.

This chain's CDR3 is CASRMRESVTGIAFF. CDR3 sequence (DNA): TGTGCCAGCAGGATGCGGGAATCGGTGACAGGGATAGCTTTCTTT. The chain recombines TRBV2 with TRBJ1-1; the match to TRBD1 covers 7 bases. From germline, CDR1 is SNHLY and CDR2 FYNNEI. V was clipped by 6 bases and J by 10 bases; unmatched bases: 17. CDR3 size: 15 residues.

Here the CDR3 reads CASSSDRLNTEAFF. CDR3 bases: TGTGCCAGCAGCTCGGACAGATTGAACACTGAAGCTTTCTTT. The rearrangement joins TRBV5-4 to TRBJ1-1; weak D call: TRBD1 (6 bases). Trimming removed 3 bases at V and 0 bases at J, with 9 bases between. CDR3 size: 14 residues. CDR1 and CDR2 (germline): SGHNT, YYREEE (reference sequence).